One and the same sample provided the 18 T cell receptor beta chains below, sequenced in a study of cytomegalovirus exposure and HLA in healthy donors. This PCR relied on a set of 60 Vbeta primers and 13 Jbeta primers. The protocol was immunoSEQ multiplex PCR, while the TCRdb copy is restricted to in-frame clones and leaves out a portion. The top ten clones hold about 2% of a sample with 120,000 to 150,000 clones, around a tenth of them seen once. Sequenced: PBMCs. The receptors were sampled from a male donor in good health and CMV-seronegative.

The CDR3 coding sequence is TGTGCCAGCAGTTTATCGGAGGCAGCGGCCAGAGCTTTCTTT. Encoded protein: CASSLSEAAARAFF. The rearrangement links TRBV28 to TRBJ1-1; D is unclear. The CDR3 length is 14 residues. V was trimmed by 1 base and J by 10 bases, leaving 16 bases between them. Germline loops: CDR1 MDHEN, CDR2 SYDVKM.

The chain combines TRBV9 with TRBJ1-3; D is uncertain. The CDR3 has 14 amino acids. The germline CDR1 and CDR2 sequences are SGDLS and YYNGEE. Trimming pared 5 bases from V and 3 bases from J, leaving 12 bases between. The CDR3 region has the DNA TGTGCCAGCAGACCGTCGATCGGTGGAAACACCATATATTTT. Residues: CASRPSIGGNTIYF. The full variable domain, with the rest looked up from reference TRBV9 and TRBJ1-3, is DSGVTQTPKHLITATGQRVTLRCSPRSGDLSVYWYQQSLDQGLQFLIQYYNGEERAKGNILERFSAQQFPDLHSELNLSSLELGDSALYFCASRPSIGGNTIYFGEGSWLTVV.

This clone is a singleton in its sample. The chain uses TRBV5-1 and TRBJ1-6; maybe TRBD1 (6 bases). Germline-derived CDR1 and CDR2 are SGHRS and YFSETQ. Trimming took 4 bases from V and 7 from J, leaving 24 bases between them. This CDR3 region has 18 residues. The CDR3 DNA follows: TGCGCCAGCAGCAATACCGACAGGCTCCGTTGGGGGAATTCACCCCTCCACTTT. It is translated as CASSNTDRLRWGNSPLHF.

In its sample, this clone was seen a few times. The rearrangement links TRBV2 to TRBJ1-1; D is possibly TRBD1 (6 bases). The CDR3 is made up of 11 amino acids. The V and J ends lost 5 bases and 11 bases respectively, with 12 bases between them. The germline CDR1 and CDR2 sequences are SNHLY and FYNNEI. The CDR3 here is CASSTQGSAFF. CDR3 coding DNA: TGTGCCAGCAGTACCCAGGGGTCGGCTTTCTTT.

This clone was seen a handful of times. The chain uses TRBV28 and TRBJ2-7, with D perhaps matching TRBD1 (6 bases). Germline lookup yields CDR1 MDHEN and CDR2 SYDVKM. CDR3 size: 15 residues. V was cut by 7 bases and J by 6 bases, with 22 bases left in between. The CDR3 sequence is CASTSAGRGMAEQYF. In DNA, the CDR3 is TGTGCCAGCACGTCCGCGGGCAGGGGTATGGCCGAGCAGTACTTC.

The rearrangement joins TRBV28 to TRBJ1-3; D perhaps matches TRBD1 (6 bases). Germline CDR1 reads MDHEN; CDR2 reads SYDVKM. The CDR3 extends over 15 amino acids. V was clipped by 8 bases and J by 0 bases, with 14 bases between them. CDR3 region: CASETGQSSGNTIYF. The DNA for the CDR3 is TGTGCCAGCGAAACCGGACAGTCCTCTGGAAACACCATATATTTT.

This clone appeared a few times. The rearrangement uses TRBV4-3 and TRBJ2-5, with TRBD1 matching 9 bases. The V and J ends lost 5 bases and 1 base, in that order; junction bases with no gene match: 8. The CDR3 is 16 amino acids. Germline values: CDR1 LGHNA, CDR2 YSLEER. The CDR3 is CASSKRGQGGQETQYF. The CDR3 DNA reads TGCGCCAGCAGCAAAAGGGGACAGGGAGGCCAAGAGACCCAGTACTTC.

The chain couples TRBV4-3 to TRBJ1-1; D is perhaps TRBD1 (6 bases). Germline values: CDR1 LGHNA, CDR2 YSLEER. The CDR3 consists of 14 residues. Trimming took off 4 bases at V and 1 base at J, with 10 bases between the two ends. The CDR3 DNA is TGCGCCAGCAGCCCGGGACAACGGAACACTGAAGCTTTCTTT. It is translated as CASSPGQRNTEAFF.

J is TRBJ1-5 and V is TRBV19; possible D gene TRBD1, 5 bases. Trimming removed 3 bases from V and 9 bases from J, with 6 bases in between. This CDR3 comprises 11 residues. Germline CDR1 is LNHDA and CDR2 is SQIVND (reference sequence). The CDR3 reads CASSMGGPQHF. The CDR3 coding sequence is TGTGCCAGTAGTATGGGGGGGCCCCAGCATTTT.

This clone was picked up one time. This chain joins TRBV11-2 and TRBJ2-2; TRBD1 matches at 12 bases. The CDR3 runs to 17 residues. J gave up 4 bases and V 6 bases, and 9 bases lay outside the gene matches. Germline assignment: CDR1 SGHAT and CDR2 FQNNGV. The CDR3 loop reads CASRLRDRGRSTGELFF. The CDR3 nucleotides are TGTGCCAGCAGGTTAAGGGACAGGGGGCGCAGCACCGGGGAGCTGTTTTTT.

The chain joins TRBV27 to TRBJ1-5, with D uncertain. V dropped 2 bases and J dropped 6 bases, with 8 bases sitting between them. This CDR3 contains 13 residues. The germline V gene encodes CDR1 MNHEY and CDR2 SMNVEV (reference sequence). In DNA, the CDR3 is TGTGCCAGCAGTTTAAGCCCGAGTCAGCCCCAGCATTTT. The encoded protein is CASSLSPSQPQHF.

The sample holds a few counts of this clone. This chain uses TRBV27 with TRBJ2-1; D may be TRBD2 (6 bases). The CDR3 is made up of 13 amino acids. Looked up from germline, CDR1 is MNHEY and CDR2 is SMNVEV (reference sequence). V lost 8 bases and J 4 bases, leaving 12 bases between the germline ends. This CDR3 reads CASSMGGYNEQFF. CDR3 coding DNA: TGTGCCAGCTCCATGGGGGGATACAATGAGCAGTTCTTC.

This clone has more than one count but fewer than ten. This sequence joins TRBV6-6 and TRBJ1-2; D remains unclear. Germline V CDR1 and CDR2: MNHNY, SVGAGI (reference sequence). The V end lost 0 bases, the J end lost 8 bases, and 13 bases lay between the germline ends. CDR3 length equals 14 residues. DNA of the CDR3: TGTGCCAGCAGTTACTCGAGGCTGGAGAGGGGCTACACCTTC. This sequence encodes CASSYSRLERGYTF.

In this sample, this clone turned up a few times. J is TRBJ1-3 and V is TRBV6-5; TRBD1 is a possible D gene (5 bases). The germline V and J ends were trimmed by 0 bases and 7 bases, with 10 bases remaining between them. This CDR3 region has 14 residues. Germline CDR1 is MNHEY and CDR2 is SVGAGI. CDR3 sequence reads: CASSYSGGSNTIYF. CDR3 nucleotides: TGTGCCAGCAGTTACTCCGGGGGGAGCAACACCATATATTTT.

The rearrangement joins TRBV6-5 to TRBJ2-7; 7 positions match TRBD1. CDR1 and CDR2 from the germline V gene are MNHEY and SVGAGI. This CDR3 has 13 residues. Trimming at V came to 6 bases and at J to 3 bases, leaving 5 bases not matched to a gene. CDR3 residues: CASRGQSYYEQYF. CDR3 sequence (DNA): TGTGCCAGCAGGGGACAGAGCTACTACGAGCAGTACTTC.

The V gene is TRBV14, the J gene TRBJ2-2, with 7 nucleotides matching TRBD1. Germline V gene sequence: CDR1 SGHDN, CDR2 FVKESK. The length of the CDR3 is 16 residues. V lost 1 base, J lost 4 bases, and 6 bases stayed unmatched. The CDR3 sequence is CASSQVKGALTGELFF. The CDR3 region has the DNA TGTGCCAGCAGCCAAGTCAAGGGGGCGCTCACCGGGGAGCTGTTTTTT.

This clone has just one count. CDR3 residues: CASSYSGGSSSYEQYF. CDR3 DNA sequence: TGTGCCAGCAGTTACTCGGGAGGTTCGAGCTCCTACGAGCAGTACTTC. V usage is TRBV6-5 and J usage is TRBJ2-5, with D perhaps matching TRBD2 (6 bases). The closer fit of TRBJ2-7 to the DNA end suggests the J call may be wrong. The CDR3 length is 16 residues. The germline CDR1 and CDR2 sequences are MNHEY and SVGAGI.

This clone was observed a few times. The rearrangement links TRBV7-2 to TRBJ2-7; maybe TRBD2 (6 bases). Trimming took off 1 base at V and 5 bases at J, with 15 bases between the two ends. The CDR3 has 15 amino acids. In germline, CDR1 is SGHTA, CDR2 FQGNSA. The CDR3 reads CASSLGGDPVNEQYF. The CDR3 region has the DNA TGTGCCAGCAGCTTAGGGGGGGATCCCGTCAACGAGCAGTACTTC.